What follows are 17 T cell receptor beta chains derived from one specimen sequenced in a study of shared clonotypes between healthy human individuals. Some clones are missing from TCRdb's copy, which holds only in-frame ones; the method was immunoSEQ multiplex PCR. The repertoire holds over 400,000 clones, with over 70% as singletons. Sample: PBMCs. These receptors all come from a woman aged 40-49 years in good health. Some clones in this sample may be carry-over from other donors' samples.

Here the CDR3 DNA reads TGTGCCAGCAGCTTAGTAGACGGGACAGCCTACGAGCAGTACTTC. Translating gives CASSLVDGTAYEQYF. The chain links TRBV11-2 to TRBJ2-7, with TRBD1 identical over 7 bases. V trimming: 1 base; J trimming: 2 bases; junction bases outside the gene matches: 5. The CDR3 is made up of 15 amino acids. The germline V gene encodes CDR1 SGHAT and CDR2 FQNNGV.

This clone came up a few times. This chain uses TRBV19 with TRBJ1-5; D call uncertain. The length of the CDR3 is 16 residues. Trimming cost V 4 bases and J 2 bases, with 15 bases left between them. Germline assignment: CDR1 LNHDA and CDR2 SQIVND (reference sequence). CDR3 DNA: TGTGCCAGTAGTACTCGGGCCCGGCGGGGCAATCAGCCCCAGCATTTT. Encoded protein: CASSTRARRGNQPQHF. Looking up the rest from reference TRBV19 and TRBJ1-5 gives the full variable domain: DGGITQSPKYLFRKEGQNVTLSCEQNLNHDAMYWYRQDPGQGLRLIYYSQIVNDFQKGDIAEGYSVSREKKESFPLTVTSAQKNPTAFYLCASSTRARRGNQPQHFGDGTRLSIL.

The V call is TRBV7-9, the J call TRBJ2-7, with D hard to call. CDR1 SEHNR and CDR2 FQNEAQ come from the germline V gene (reference sequence). The CDR3 consists of 12 residues. V was shortened by 5 bases and J by 2 bases, with 7 bases between the two germline ends. For the CDR3, the DNA is TGTGCCAGCAGCCCCACGCCCTACGAGCAGTACTTC. This encodes CASSPTPYEQYF. The variable domain in full, completed from reference TRBV7-9 and TRBJ2-7, reads DTGVSQNPRHKITKRGQNVTFRCDPISEHNRLYWYRQTLGQGPEFLTYFQNEAQLEKSRLLSDRFSAERPKGSFSTLEIQRTEQGDSAMYLCASSPTPYEQYFGPGTRLTVT.

The chain links TRBV5-1 to TRBJ1-3; TRBD2 agrees at 8 bases. The tail of the sequence fits TRBJ2-2 better, so the J call may be wrong. Germline CDR1 is SGHRS and CDR2 is YFSETQ. The length of the CDR3 is 19 residues. The CDR3 reads CASSRVLVLAGLAPGELFF. DNA of the CDR3: TGCGCCAGCAGCAGGGTTTTAGTCCTAGCGGGTCTTGCCCCCGGGGAGCTGTTTTTT.

Comment on this clone: Given a far larger clone just one base away, this is likely a sequencing read error. The identical CDR3 is also encoded by other nucleotide sequences in the sample. This sequence joins TRBV4-3 and TRBJ2-7; D perhaps matches TRBD1 (5 bases). V lost 3 bases and J 6 bases, leaving 12 bases between the germline ends. Germline V gene sequence: CDR1 LGHNA, CDR2 YSLEER. CDR3 size: 13 residues. The CDR3 DNA reads TGCGCCAGCAGCCAGGATTGGGGCGTCGAGCAGTACTTC. Amino acid sequence: CASSQDWGVEQYF.

Of note for this clone: A far larger clone is a single base away, which makes a read error likely. This chain joins TRBV5-6 and TRBJ1-2; perhaps TRBD1 as D (5 bases). The CDR3 covers 15 residues. Looked up from germline, CDR1 is SGHDT and CDR2 is YYEEEE. The CDR3: CASSLNGERDHGYAF. The CDR3 DNA sequence: TGTGCCAGCAGCTTGAACGGGGAAAGGGACCATGGCTACGCCTTC.

V and J are TRBV7-2 and TRBJ1-2, with a weak D call TRBD1 (5 bases). V lost 7 bases and J lost 2, with 20 bases in between. CDR3 length: 16 amino acids. Germline V lookup: CDR1 SGHTA, CDR2 FQGNSA. The CDR3 DNA reads TGTGCCAGCACCCAGGGAGCCCCCGTTGGGAACTATGGCTACACCTTC. Encoded protein: CASTQGAPVGNYGYTF.

This clone turned up a few times. The V gene is TRBV28, the J gene TRBJ2-5; D gene uncertain. Gene TRBJ2-7 matches the end of the DNA better, so the J call may be wrong. The CDR3 spans 12 residues. From germline, CDR1 is MDHEN and CDR2 SYDVKM. CDR3 sequence: CASSIGVYEQYF. The DNA for the CDR3 is TGTGCCAGCAGTATAGGCGTCTACGAGCAGTACTTC.

About this clone: This sequence is one base from a far larger clone and is likely a read error. The chain carries TRBV28 and TRBJ1-2, with a weak D call TRBD1 (5 bases). The V gene's germline CDR1 is MDHEN and CDR2 SYDVKM. The CDR3 sequence is 12 residues long. CDR3 DNA: TGTGACAGCGCTCCGGGCAGGGCGGGCTACACCTTC. This sequence encodes CDSAPGRAGYTF.

The chain employs TRBV7-8 and TRBJ1-1; a weak D match, TRBD1 (6 bases). V gave up 8 bases and J gave up 6 bases, with 19 bases separating them. The CDR3 is 14 amino acids. The germline V gene encodes CDR1 SGHVS and CDR2 FQNEAQ. The CDR3 DNA reads TGTGCCAGCGGGACCAACAGGGCAGGGGCTGAAGCTTTCTTT. This translates into CASGTNRAGAEAFF.

A note on this clone: A far larger clone is one nucleotide away, so this likely arose from a read error. The rearrangement links TRBV4-1 to TRBJ2-5; D gene uncertain. In germline, CDR1 is MGHRA, CDR2 YSYEKL. This CDR3 has 11 amino acids. Trimming left V 5 bases short and J 11 bases short, with 12 bases between. CDR3 residues: CASSKGNEQYF. As DNA, the CDR3 is TGCGCCAGCAGCAAAGGGAATGAGCAGTACTTC.

The chain recombines TRBV5-1 with TRBJ2-2; D not resolved. This CDR3 region has 16 residues. Between the trimmed V and J ends, which lost 4 bases and 1 base, there was a span of 14 bases. The germline CDR1 and CDR2 sequences are SGHRS and YFSETQ. The CDR3 region has the DNA TGCGCCAGCAGCCAGGTAGGGCGGCTGAACACCGGGGAGCTGTTTTTT. Translated, it gives CASSQVGRLNTGELFF.

About this clone: One base separates it from a far larger clone, so it is likely a read error. The chain combines TRBV25-1 with TRBJ1-1; D remains ambiguous. The germline V and J ends were trimmed by 1 base and 6 bases, with 15 bases remaining between them. CDR3 size: 15 residues. In germline, CDR1 is MGHDK, CDR2 SYGVNS. Written as DNA, the CDR3 is TGTGCCAGCAGTGAATGGAATCTGGGTTCCGCTGAAGCTTTCTTT. Amino acids: CASSEWNLGSAEAFF.

About this clone itself: A far larger clone is a single base away, which makes a read error likely. The gene calls are TRBV28 and TRBJ1-2; the D is unclear. Looked up from germline, CDR1 is MDHEN and CDR2 is SYDVKM. The V and J ends lost 6 bases and 1 base respectively, with 9 bases between them. The CDR3 has 13 amino acids. CDR3 amino acids: CASRAVGNYGYTF. CDR3 sequence (DNA): TGTGCCAGCAGGGCAGTGGGTAACTATGGCTACACCTTC.

For this clone: A far larger clone is only one base removed, so a read error is likely. This specimen includes other DNA sequences encoding the same CDR3. This chain connects TRBV6-5 to TRBJ2-5; the D gene is possibly TRBD1 (5 bases). Looked up from germline, CDR1 is MNHEY and CDR2 is SVGAGI. CDR3 length: 12 residues. The CDR3: CASSPGQETQYF. In nucleotides, the CDR3 is TGTGCCAGCAGTCCAGGGCAAGAGACACAGTACTTC.

The rearrangement uses TRBV7-2 and TRBJ1-2; 10 bases fit TRBD1. Germline V lookup: CDR1 SGHTA, CDR2 FQGNSA. J lost 8 bases, V lost 5 bases, and 8 bases had no gene match. CDR3 size: 14 residues. This chain's CDR3 is CASSTRQGANGYTF. The CDR3 coding sequence is TGTGCCAGCAGCACTCGACAGGGGGCGAACGGCTACACCTTC.

V is TRBV5-1 and J is TRBJ2-2; TRBD2 aligns across 9 bases. V dropped 6 bases and J dropped 0; count of bases not matched to a gene: 3. The CDR3 totals 15 residues. Germline CDR1 is SGHRS and CDR2 is YFSETQ. CDR3 sequence (DNA): TGCGCCAGCACTGCGGGAGGGGCGAACACCGGGGAGCTGTTTTTT. Protein: CASTAGGANTGELFF.